These 25 T cell receptor beta chains were sequenced from one sample in a study of blood T cell repertoires in COVID-19. TCRdb keeps only in-frame clones here, not all; method: immunoSEQ multiplex PCR. The sample includes about 100,000 clones, about 90% of them seen just once. Sequencing input: peripheral blood. The receptors were gathered from a human donor with active COVID-19. The donor label of this sample is uncertain.

The chain carries TRBV9 and TRBJ2-1, with D possibly TRBD2 on 5 matching bases. CDR3 length: 18 amino acids. Trimming cost V 2 bases and J 4 bases, with 22 bases left between them. Germline V lookup: CDR1 SGDLS, CDR2 YYNGEE. Here the CDR3 DNA reads TGTGCCAGCAGCGTCTCCGGGATGCTCCATCCCCAATACAATGAGCAGTTCTTC. Its protein product is CASSVSGMLHPQYNEQFF. Using reference TRBV9 and TRBJ2-1 for the parts outside the CDR3, the full variable domain is DSGVTQTPKHLITATGQRVTLRCSPRSGDLSVYWYQQSLDQGLQFLIQYYNGEERAKGNILERFSAQQFPDLHSELNLSSLELGDSALYFCASSVSGMLHPQYNEQFFGPGTRLTVL.

This chain uses TRBV21-1 with TRBJ2-1; the table's TRBD2 call for D was not verified on the DNA. TRBV21-1 is described as a pseudogene. The CDR3 consists of 18 residues. CDR3 sequence (DNA): TGTGCCAGCAGCAAGGCCCGACTAGCGGGGGACTACTACAATGAGCAGTTCTTC. This codes for CASSKARLAGDYYNEQFF.

This chain connects TRBV9 to TRBJ1-1, with 7 bases that match TRBD1. Germline lookup yields CDR1 SGDLS and CDR2 YYNGEE. Trimming at V came to 7 bases and at J to 2 bases, leaving 11 bases not matched to a gene. The CDR3 has 15 residues. The DNA of the CDR3 is TGTGCCAGCGGAACCTCCGGGACAGCCAACACTGAAGCTTTCTTT. This codes for CASGTSGTANTEAFF.

This chain joins TRBV5-8 and TRBJ2-1; possible D gene TRBD2, 7 bases. The CDR3 loop spans 16 amino acids. Germline V gene data show CDR1 as SGHTS and CDR2 as YDEGEE. Trimming cost V 4 bases and J 0 bases, with 14 bases left between them. In DNA, the CDR3 is TGTGCCAGCAGCCGAGGGGGGGCAGGCTCCTACAATGAGCAGTTCTTC. This gives the protein CASSRGGAGSYNEQFF.

The rearrangement uses TRBV18 and TRBJ2-7, with D maybe TRBD1 (6 bases). Germline CDR1 is KGHSH and CDR2 is LQKENI. This CDR3 is built from 15 residues. The V and J ends lost 3 bases and 5 bases respectively, with 17 bases between them. The CDR3 protein is CASSPGTLTPHEQYF. CDR3 DNA sequence: TGTGCCAGCTCACCGGGGACACTTACCCCCCACGAGCAGTACTTC.

The genes are TRBV11-3 and TRBJ1-1; 7 nucleotides match TRBD1. V lost 5 bases and J lost 0; bases outside the gene matches: 6. Germline V lookup: CDR1 SGHNT, CDR2 YENEEA. This CDR3 region has 15 residues. The chain's CDR3 is CASSPGGQLNTEAFF. CDR3 nucleotide sequence: TGTGCCAGCAGCCCAGGGGGACAGCTGAACACTGAAGCTTTCTTT.

This clone was detected once. The rearrangement links TRBV29-1 to TRBJ2-2; the match to TRBD1 covers 9 bases. Germline V gene data show CDR1 as SQVTM and CDR2 as ANQGSEA. J lost 5 bases, V lost 6 bases, and 13 bases had no gene match. The CDR3 spans 16 residues. CDR3 in DNA: TGCAGCGTCCGAAGGATGGGACAGGGTCGAACCGGGGAGCTGTTTTTT. It codes for CSVRRMGQGRTGELFF.

This clone was recorded once. The chain couples TRBV4-1 to TRBJ1-1; no firm D call. The V and J ends lost 0 bases and 8 bases respectively, with 13 bases between them. CDR1 and CDR2 (germline): MGHRA, YSYEKL. The CDR3 is 14 residues long. This CDR3 is CASSQDPEGREAFF. CDR3 nucleotide sequence: TGCGCCAGCAGCCAAGATCCGGAGGGCAGAGAAGCTTTCTTT.

This chain uses TRBV3-1 (or the pseudogene TRBV3-2) with TRBJ2-2, with a tentative D call TRBD1 (5 bases). CDR3 size: 15 residues. Per the germline V gene, CDR1 is LGHDT and CDR2 is YNNKEL (reference sequence). V was pared by 8 bases and J by 1 base, with 14 bases between. In nucleotides, the CDR3 is TGTGCCAGCGCCAGACAGTCAGGGAACACCGGGGAGCTGTTTTTT. This translates into CASARQSGNTGELFF.

This clone was seen more than once but under ten times. The chain links TRBV4-1 to TRBJ2-7, with 9 positions matching TRBD1. V lost 4 bases to trimming and J lost 2 bases; unmatched junction nucleotides: 3. The CDR3 sequence is 14 residues long. Per germline, CDR1 MGHRA and CDR2 YSYEKL. The CDR3 loop is CASSLGQGTYEQYF. CDR3 nucleotide sequence: TGCGCCAGCAGCCTGGGACAGGGCACCTACGAGCAGTACTTC.

This chain uses TRBV11-2 with TRBJ1-4, with D possibly being TRBD1 (5 bases). This CDR3 spans 13 amino acids. V was pared by 5 bases and J by 4 bases, with 8 bases between. The V gene's germline CDR1 is SGHAT and CDR2 FQNNGV. CDR3 amino acids: CASSRGFNEKLFF. Written as DNA, the CDR3 is TGTGCCAGCAGCCGGGGGTTTAATGAAAAACTGTTTTTT.

This chain joins TRBV15 and TRBJ2-7, with D possibly matching TRBD2 (7 bases). This CDR3 has 15 amino acids. CDR1 and CDR2 (germline): LNHNV, YYDKDF (reference sequence). V lost 3 bases and J lost 2, with 14 bases in between. CDR3 sequence reads: CATSRGRDTAYEQYF. DNA of the CDR3: TGTGCCACCAGCAGGGGGAGGGACACAGCCTACGAGCAGTACTTC.

This sequence joins TRBV7-2 and TRBJ2-6, with D unclear. The CDR3 has 15 residues. V lost 0 bases to trimming and J lost 3 bases, with 6 bases between them. Germline V gene lookup returns CDR1 SGHTA and CDR2 FQGNSA. The CDR3 region is CASSLAVGGANVLTF. The CDR3, as DNA: TGTGCCAGCAGCTTAGCAGTCGGTGGGGCCAACGTCCTGACTTTC.

In DNA form, the CDR3 reads TGTGCCAGCAGCCAAGATCGACAGGGGGCTGGCTACACCTTC. Translated, it gives CASSQDRQGAGYTF. The chain combines TRBV3-1 (or the pseudogene TRBV3-2) with TRBJ1-2, with 10 nucleotides matching TRBD1. This CDR3 region has 14 residues. After removal of 0 bases from V and 7 bases from J, the junction contained 2 bases not matched to a gene. From germline, CDR1 is LGHDT and CDR2 YNNKEL (reference sequence).

This chain links TRBV5-1 with TRBJ2-3; 13 bases align to TRBD2. V was pared by 8 bases and J by 1 base, with 4 bases of the junction left unmatched. The CDR3 runs 15 residues. CDR1 is SGHRS, CDR2 YFSETQ, per germline. CDR3 nucleotide sequence: TGCGCCAGTTCAGGACTAGCGGGGGGCACAGATACGCAGTATTTT. Encoded protein: CASSGLAGGTDTQYF.

V and J are TRBV27 and TRBJ2-5, with D perhaps matching TRBD2 (7 bases). The V gene's germline CDR1 is MNHEY and CDR2 SMNVEV (reference sequence). This CDR3 has 14 residues. Trimming removed 5 bases at V and 7 bases at J, with 17 bases between. CDR3 nucleotides: TGTGCCAGCAGTACACAGGGCGGGGAGGGGACCCAGTACTTC. The encoded protein is CASSTQGGEGTQYF.

The V and J genes are TRBV19 and TRBJ2-3; D ambiguous. The CDR3 runs 15 residues. Per germline, CDR1 LNHDA and CDR2 SQIVND (reference sequence). With 3 bases removed from V and 0 bases from J, the gap between germline ends came to 10 bases. CDR3 in amino acids: CASSMGILSTDTQYF. The CDR3 bases are TGTGCCAGTAGTATGGGCATCTTAAGCACAGATACGCAGTATTTT. The complete variable domain, with remaining parts taken from reference TRBV19 and TRBJ2-3, reads DGGITQSPKYLFRKEGQNVTLSCEQNLNHDAMYWYRQDPGQGLRLIYYSQIVNDFQKGDIAEGYSVSREKKESFPLTVTSAQKNPTAFYLCASSMGILSTDTQYFGPGTRLTVL.

The rearrangement joins TRBV15 to TRBJ1-5, with 10 bases identical to TRBD1. Germline CDR1 reads LNHNV; CDR2 reads YYDKDF (reference sequence). After removal of 3 bases from V and 7 bases from J, the junction contained 9 bases not matched to a gene. The CDR3 extends over 16 amino acids. In DNA form, the CDR3 reads TGTGCCACCAGCAGCCCGGGACAGGGGAAGGCACAGCCCCAGCATTTT. This codes for CATSSPGQGKAQPQHF.

The rearrangement joins TRBV2 to TRBJ1-5; 11 positions match TRBD1. Germline V gives CDR1 SNHLY, CDR2 FYNNEI. With V trimmed by 6 bases and J by 5 bases, 6 bases remained unmatched. CDR3 length: 15 residues. The CDR3, as DNA: TGTGCCAGCAGCGAACGGACAGGGGGCCATCAGCCCCAGCATTTT. Amino acids: CASSERTGGHQPQHF.

This clone has only one observation. This chain uses TRBV13 with TRBJ2-2; D may be TRBD1 (5 bases). Germline lookup yields CDR1 PRHDT and CDR2 FYEKMQ (reference sequence). Trimming shortened V by 0 bases and J by 6 bases, and 14 bases separated the two germline ends. This CDR3 has 16 amino acids. The CDR3: CASSLGQQGRAGELFF. CDR3 nucleotide sequence: TGTGCCAGCAGCTTAGGCCAGCAGGGCCGGGCCGGGGAGCTGTTTTTT.

This chain joins TRBV9 and TRBJ1-3; 8 nucleotides agree with TRBD1. The germline V gene encodes CDR1 SGDLS and CDR2 YYNGEE. This CDR3 is 16 amino acids long. Trimming cost V 3 bases and J 2 bases; bases outside gene matches: 7. Written as DNA, the CDR3 is TGTGCCAGCAGCGGCGGACAGGGCTCCCCTGGAAACACCATATATTTT. Translating it yields CASSGGQGSPGNTIYF.

The V and J genes are TRBV19 and TRBJ2-3; 10 nucleotides align to TRBD2. This CDR3 contains 13 residues. The germline V gene has CDR1 LNHDA and CDR2 SQIVND (reference sequence). The ends lost 7 bases at V and 7 bases at J; junction bases unmatched: 5. The CDR3 reads CASTGSGGYTQYF. CDR3 DNA sequence: TGTGCCAGTACGGGTAGCGGGGGGTATACGCAGTATTTT.

The rearrangement uses TRBV18 and TRBJ1-6; D is possibly TRBD1 (5 bases). This CDR3 region has 14 residues. The ends were cut back, 1 base at V and 9 bases at J, with 10 bases in the middle. Germline values: CDR1 KGHSH, CDR2 LQKENI. The CDR3 coding sequence is TGTGCCAGCTCACCACGCAGGGAGGTTTCACCCCTCCACTTT. Its protein product is CASSPRREVSPLHF.

The rearrangement joins TRBV7-3 to TRBJ2-1; TRBD2 agrees at 12 bases. V gave up 4 bases and J gave up 6 bases; unmatched junction bases: 13. The CDR3 has 18 residues. Per germline, CDR1 SGHTA and CDR2 FQGTGA. In DNA, the CDR3 is TGTGCCAGCAGCTCACAAAATCGACTAGCGGGGGCGGGCAATGAGCAGTTCTTC. This gives the protein CASSSQNRLAGAGNEQFF.

V gene TRBV9 combines with J gene TRBJ2-7; no reliable D call. Trimming took 3 bases from V and 2 from J, leaving 15 bases between them. This CDR3 is 15 amino acids long. Germline CDR1 reads SGDLS; CDR2 reads YYNGEE. Written as DNA, the CDR3 is TGTGCCAGCAGCGCCGGGTATATTCCTACCTACGAGCAGTACTTC. Its translation: CASSAGYIPTYEQYF. Full variable domain (rest looked up from reference TRBV9 and TRBJ2-7): DSGVTQTPKHLITATGQRVTLRCSPRSGDLSVYWYQQSLDQGLQFLIQYYNGEERAKGNILERFSAQQFPDLHSELNLSSLELGDSALYFCASSAGYIPTYEQYFGPGTRLTVT.